Reported below is one TCR beta chain. Antigen: not known. Random-hexamer reverse transcription was applied to roughly 0.45 to 1 ug RNA. TCRdb reprocessed the immunoSEQ multiplex PCR reads via MiXCR and lists one record per CDR3 protein. The table has some 190,000 distinct CDR3 sequences, around 95% seen once. The data originate from a study of CD8 T cells in Susac syndrome. Findings and limits, study-wide: It was acknowledged in the study that the number of individuals who were included in its TCR sequencing and HLA analysis was relatively small.

Negative isolation was used for CD8+ and CD4+ T cells, and FACS enrichment was applied to TEMRA cells. The CDR3 runs 14 residues. Germline V gene data show CDR1 as SGDLS and CDR2 as YYNGEE. Trimming stripped 4 bases from V and 0 bases from J, with 10 bases between. The TCR originated in a human donor with multiple sclerosis. V gene TRBV9 combines with J gene TRBJ2-5; D unclear. The sample comprised CD4+ T cells from PBMCs. The CDR3 nucleotides are TGTGCCAGCAGCCCGAAACCGTACCAAGAGACCCAGTACTTC. It encodes CASSPKPYQETQYF.